Following are 16 T cell receptor beta chains from one sample sequenced in a study of Tregs in tolerant kidney transplant recipients. The assay was immunoSEQ multiplex PCR, and TCRdb's table has in-frame clones only and misses some. Among 98,000 or so clones listed, around 90% were seen once. The sequences come from CD4+ T cells from blood, collected before the transplant. The receptor source for this set is a human donor who received a combined kidney and bone marrow transplant.

The chain carries TRBV1 and TRBJ1-5; the table's TRBD1 call for D was not verified on the DNA. TRBV1 is an annotated pseudogene. The CDR3 covers 16 residues. The CDR3 region has the DNA TGCACCAGCAGCCCCCGGGGACAGGGGGCCGGCCAGCCCCAGCATTTT. It encodes CTSSPRGQGAGQPQHF.

Here the CDR3 reads CAISDTGNEQFF. The CDR3 bases are TGTGCCATCAGTGACACAGGGAATGAGCAGTTCTTC. The chain recombines TRBV10-3 with TRBJ2-1, with a possible D match to TRBD1 (6 bases). The V end was cut by 3 bases, the J end by 7 bases, with 7 bases between. Germline-derived CDR1 and CDR2 are ENHRY and SYGVKD. The CDR3 sequence is 12 residues long.

The V and J genes are TRBV5-1 and TRBJ2-3; D is undetermined. V lost 4 bases and J 4 bases, leaving 10 bases between the germline ends. The CDR3 has 13 amino acids. The germline V gene has CDR1 SGHRS and CDR2 YFSETQ. This chain's CDR3 is CASSNFPPDTQYF. The CDR3 DNA is TGCGCCAGCAGCAACTTTCCCCCAGATACGCAGTATTTT.

V usage is TRBV19 and J usage is TRBJ2-2; 9 bases fit TRBD1. The CDR3 runs to 16 residues. Germline CDR1 LNHDA, CDR2 SQIVND (reference sequence). After removal of 5 bases from V and 5 bases from J, the junction contained 9 bases not matched to a gene. The chain's CDR3 is CASSPAGTGNTGELFF. DNA for the CDR3: TGTGCCAGTAGTCCCGCCGGGACAGGGAATACCGGGGAGCTGTTTTTT. Full variable domain (outside the CDR3, taken from reference TRBV19 and TRBJ2-2): DGGITQSPKYLFRKEGQNVTLSCEQNLNHDAMYWYRQDPGQGLRLIYYSQIVNDFQKGDIAEGYSVSREKKESFPLTVTSAQKNPTAFYLCASSPAGTGNTGELFFGEGSRLTVL.

This clone was counted once. The chain carries TRBV7-2 and TRBJ2-1; the D is unclear. Germline CDR1 reads SGHTA; CDR2 reads FQGNSA. With 5 bases removed from V and 2 bases from J, the gap between germline ends came to 13 bases. The CDR3 is made up of 15 amino acids. The CDR3 coding sequence is TGTGCCAGCAGCGCCGGCCGAGCGACCTACAATGAGCAGTTCTTC. This sequence encodes CASSAGRATYNEQFF.

V gene TRBV18 combines with J gene TRBJ1-1; D may be TRBD1 (6 bases). V was shortened by 2 bases and J by 6 bases, with 13 bases between the two germline ends. Germline CDR1 is KGHSH and CDR2 is LQKENI. The CDR3 has 14 amino acids. CDR3 residues: CASSPNREWAEAFF. CDR3 nucleotides: TGTGCCAGCTCACCAAACAGGGAGTGGGCTGAAGCTTTCTTT.

The chain combines TRBV4-2 with TRBJ2-3; D is perhaps TRBD2 (6 bases). The CDR3 covers 17 residues. Germline V gene sequence: CDR1 LGHNA, CDR2 YNFKEQ. Trimming removed 1 base from V and 4 bases from J, with 18 bases in between. DNA for the CDR3: TGTGCCAGCAGCCAAGGGAGCGGGTACCCCCAGGCAGATACGCAGTATTTT. Its translation is CASSQGSGYPQADTQYF.

The gene calls are TRBV7-2 and TRBJ2-2, with D possibly being TRBD1 (5 bases). Germline values: CDR1 SGHTA, CDR2 FQGNSA. Trimming took 1 base from V and 6 from J, leaving 15 bases between them. This CDR3 spans 16 amino acids. The CDR3 reads CASSLGQGSLAGELFF. The DNA of the CDR3 is TGTGCCAGCAGCTTAGGGCAGGGTAGCTTAGCCGGGGAGCTGTTTTTT.

CDR3 DNA: TGTGCCAGACCAGGTCCCGGGGTGCGGGAGCAGTACTTC. This encodes CARPGPGVREQYF. The chain uses TRBV18 and TRBJ2-7; D might be TRBD2 (5 bases). Trimming shortened V by 9 bases and J by 7 bases, and 19 bases separated the two germline ends. Per the germline V gene, CDR1 is KGHSH and CDR2 is LQKENI. The CDR3 is 13 residues long.

The chain carries TRBV5-1 and TRBJ2-3; 14 bases align to TRBD2. CDR1 SGHRS and CDR2 YFSETQ come from the germline V gene. V trimming: 3 bases; J trimming: 5 bases; junction bases outside the gene matches: 17. The CDR3 loop spans 20 amino acids. The CDR3 bases are TGCGCCAGCAGCTGGGGACAGGGGACTAGCGGGAGAAGAGAAAAAGATACGCAGTATTTT. It codes for CASSWGQGTSGRREKDTQYF. The whole variable domain, remainder taken from reference TRBV5-1 and TRBJ2-3, is KAGVTQTPRYLIKTRGQQVTLSCSPISGHRSVSWYQQTPGQGLQFLFEYFSETQRNKGNFPGRFSGRQFSNSRSEMNVSTLELGDSALYLCASSWGQGTSGRREKDTQYFGPGTRLTVL.

The chain joins TRBV30 to TRBJ1-4; 8 bases map to TRBD1. CDR1 is GTSNPN and CDR2 is SVGIG in the germline V gene (reference sequence). The CDR3 spans 12 residues. The V and J ends lost 7 bases and 8 bases, in that order; junction bases with no gene match: 6. The CDR3 region is CAYGQGGEKLFF. The DNA for the CDR3 is TGTGCCTATGGACAGGGAGGGGAAAAACTGTTTTTT.

V is TRBV6-4 and J is TRBJ2-2; 15 nucleotides align to TRBD2. Per germline, CDR1 MRHNA and CDR2 SNTAGT. This CDR3 contains 17 residues. Losses at the gene ends were 7 bases for V and 4 bases for J; bases not matched to a gene: 7. The CDR3: CASILGLAGGPTGELFF. The DNA for the CDR3 is TGTGCCAGCATCCTCGGACTAGCGGGGGGGCCCACCGGGGAGCTGTTTTTT.

The CDR3 protein is CASSVGRADTQYF. CDR3 bases: TGTGCCAGCAGTGTCGGGAGGGCGGATACGCAGTATTTT. The chain combines TRBV7-7 with TRBJ2-3, with 8 bases matching TRBD2. Germline V gene sequence: CDR1 SSHAT, CDR2 FNYEAQ (reference sequence). CDR3 length: 13 amino acids. V lost 6 bases and J lost 6; bases outside the gene matches: 5. The variable domain in full, completed from reference TRBV7-7 and TRBJ2-3, reads GAGVSQSPRYKVTKRGQDVTLRCDPISSHATLYWYQQALGQGPEFLTYFNYEAQPDKSGLPSDRFSAERPEGSISTLTIQRTEQRDSAMYRCASSVGRADTQYFGPGTRLTVL.

The chain has TRBV5-1 and TRBJ2-7; D might be TRBD2 (6 bases). Looked up from germline, CDR1 is SGHRS and CDR2 is YFSETQ. With 4 bases removed from V and 6 bases from J, the gap between germline ends came to 20 bases. CDR3 length: 15 amino acids. This CDR3 reads CASSPVAGQPREQYF. The CDR3, as DNA: TGCGCCAGCAGCCCCGTTGCGGGGCAACCTCGCGAGCAGTACTTC. Based on the CDR3 plus reference TRBV5-1 and TRBJ2-7, the full variable domain is KAGVTQTPRYLIKTRGQQVTLSCSPISGHRSVSWYQQTPGQGLQFLFEYFSETQRNKGNFPGRFSGRQFSNSRSEMNVSTLELGDSALYLCASSPVAGQPREQYFGPGTRLTVT.

This sequence joins TRBV5-1 and TRBJ1-6, with TRBD1 identical over 8 bases. This CDR3 has 15 residues. Germline V lookup: CDR1 SGHRS, CDR2 YFSETQ. Unmatched junction bases numbered 8, after V lost 3 bases and J lost 9 bases. This CDR3 is CASSYQTGDRSPLHF. The CDR3 DNA reads as TGCGCCAGCAGCTACCAGACAGGGGATCGTTCACCCCTCCACTTT.

The chain combines TRBV7-9 with TRBJ1-1; TRBD1 matches at 8 bases. The V gene's germline CDR1 is SEHNR and CDR2 FQNEAQ (reference sequence). The trim removed 4 bases at V and 3 bases at J, leaving 4 bases unmatched. The CDR3 consists of 14 residues. CDR3 region: CASSSRGLDTEAFF. Here the CDR3 DNA reads TGTGCCAGCAGCTCCAGGGGGCTCGACACTGAAGCTTTCTTT. The whole variable domain, filled in from reference TRBV7-9 and TRBJ1-1, reads DTGVSQNPRHKITKRGQNVTFRCDPISEHNRLYWYRQTLGQGPEFLTYFQNEAQLEKSRLLSDRFSAERPKGSFSTLEIQRTEQGDSAMYLCASSSRGLDTEAFFGQGTRLTVV.